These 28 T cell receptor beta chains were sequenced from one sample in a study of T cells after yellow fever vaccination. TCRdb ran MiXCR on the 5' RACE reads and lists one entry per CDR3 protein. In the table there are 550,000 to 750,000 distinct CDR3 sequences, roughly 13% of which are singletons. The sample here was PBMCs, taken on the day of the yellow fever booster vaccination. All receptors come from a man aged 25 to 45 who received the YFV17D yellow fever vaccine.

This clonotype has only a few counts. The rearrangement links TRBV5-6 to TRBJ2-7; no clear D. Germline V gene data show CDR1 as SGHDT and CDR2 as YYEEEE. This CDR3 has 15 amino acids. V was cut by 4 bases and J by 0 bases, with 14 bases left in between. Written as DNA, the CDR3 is TGTGCCAGCAGCCAGGCCCCTGGGCGCTCCTACGAGCAGTACTTC. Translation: CASSQAPGRSYEQYF.

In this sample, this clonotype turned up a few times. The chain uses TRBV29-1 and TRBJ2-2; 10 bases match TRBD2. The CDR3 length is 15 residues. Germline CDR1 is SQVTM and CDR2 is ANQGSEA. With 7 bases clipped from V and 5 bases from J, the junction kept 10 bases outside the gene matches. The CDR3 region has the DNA TGCAGCGCTAATCCAGCGGGAGGGGGGACCGGGGAGCTGTTTTTT. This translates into CSANPAGGGTGELFF.

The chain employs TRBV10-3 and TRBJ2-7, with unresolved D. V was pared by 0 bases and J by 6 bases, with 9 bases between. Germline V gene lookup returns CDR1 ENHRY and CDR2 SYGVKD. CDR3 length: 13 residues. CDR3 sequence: CAISESRVAEQYF. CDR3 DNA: TGTGCCATCAGTGAGTCTCGGGTTGCCGAGCAGTACTTC.

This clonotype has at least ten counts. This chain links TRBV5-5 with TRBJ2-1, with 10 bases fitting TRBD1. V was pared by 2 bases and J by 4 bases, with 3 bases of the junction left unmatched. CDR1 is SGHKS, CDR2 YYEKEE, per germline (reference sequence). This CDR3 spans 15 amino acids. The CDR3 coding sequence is TGTGCCAGCAGCTTCCGGGACAGGGGATACAATGAGCAGTTCTTC. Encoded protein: CASSFRDRGYNEQFF.

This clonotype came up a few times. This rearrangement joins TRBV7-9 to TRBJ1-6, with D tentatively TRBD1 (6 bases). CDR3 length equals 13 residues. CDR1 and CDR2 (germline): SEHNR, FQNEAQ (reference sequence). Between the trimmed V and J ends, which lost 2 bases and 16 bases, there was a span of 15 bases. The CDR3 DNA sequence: TGTGCCAGCAGCTTAACCCCAGGGGAAAAGCTCCACTTT. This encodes CASSLTPGEKLHF.

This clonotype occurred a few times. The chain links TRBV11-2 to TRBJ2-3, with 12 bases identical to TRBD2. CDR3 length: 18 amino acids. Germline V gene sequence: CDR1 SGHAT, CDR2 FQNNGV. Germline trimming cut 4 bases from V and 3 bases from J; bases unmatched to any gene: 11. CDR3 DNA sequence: TGTGCCAGCAGCTCGCGAATAGCTAGCGGGAGGGTAACAGATACGCAGTATTTT. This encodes CASSSRIASGRVTDTQYF.

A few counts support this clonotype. The CDR3 nucleotides are TGCGCCAGCAGCTTGGCGGTAGCGAGCATGAACACCGGGGAGCTGTTTTTT. The encoded protein is CASSLAVASMNTGELFF. The chain has TRBV5-1 and TRBJ2-2; D is perhaps TRBD2 (5 bases). This CDR3 is built from 17 residues. Trimming pared 0 bases from V and 1 base from J, leaving 13 bases between. Per the germline V gene, CDR1 is SGHRS and CDR2 is YFSETQ.

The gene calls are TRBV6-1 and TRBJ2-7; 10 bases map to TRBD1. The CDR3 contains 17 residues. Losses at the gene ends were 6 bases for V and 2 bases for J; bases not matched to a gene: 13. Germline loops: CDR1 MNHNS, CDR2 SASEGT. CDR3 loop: CASRGTGEMSEPYEQYF. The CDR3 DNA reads TGTGCCAGCAGAGGGACAGGGGAGATGTCTGAGCCCTACGAGCAGTACTTC.

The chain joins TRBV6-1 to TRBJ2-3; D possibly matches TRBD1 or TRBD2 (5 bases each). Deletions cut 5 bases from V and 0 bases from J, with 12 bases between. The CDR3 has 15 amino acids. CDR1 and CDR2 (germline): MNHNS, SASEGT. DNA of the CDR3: TGTGCCAGCAGTCCCGGGACGGACAGCACAGATACGCAGTATTTT. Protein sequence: CASSPGTDSTDTQYF.

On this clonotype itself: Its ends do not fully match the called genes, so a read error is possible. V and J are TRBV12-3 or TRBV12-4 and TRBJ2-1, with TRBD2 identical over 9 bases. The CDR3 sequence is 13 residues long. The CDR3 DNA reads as TGTGCCAGCAGTTCTCTAGCGGGGAATGAGCCGTTCTTC. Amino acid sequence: CASSSLAGNEPFF.

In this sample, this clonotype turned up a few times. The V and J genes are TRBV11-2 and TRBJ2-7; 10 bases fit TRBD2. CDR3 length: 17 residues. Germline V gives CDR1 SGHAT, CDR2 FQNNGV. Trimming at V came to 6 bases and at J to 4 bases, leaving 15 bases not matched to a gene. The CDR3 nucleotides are TGTGCCAGCAGTCCAGCGGGGGGGTGGCCGAGTAATTACGAGCAGTACTTC. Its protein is CASSPAGGWPSNYEQYF.

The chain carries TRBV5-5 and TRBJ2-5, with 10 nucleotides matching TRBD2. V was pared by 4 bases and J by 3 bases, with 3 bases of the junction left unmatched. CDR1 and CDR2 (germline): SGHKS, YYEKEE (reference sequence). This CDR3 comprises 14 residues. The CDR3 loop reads CASSLAGVEETQYF. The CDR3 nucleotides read TGTGCCAGCAGCCTAGCGGGAGTAGAAGAGACCCAGTACTTC.

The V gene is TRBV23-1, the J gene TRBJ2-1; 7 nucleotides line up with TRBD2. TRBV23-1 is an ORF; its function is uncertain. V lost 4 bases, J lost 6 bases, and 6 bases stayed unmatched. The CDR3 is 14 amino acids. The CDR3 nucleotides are TGCGCCAGCAGTCGGCGCGGGAGACTCAATGAGCAGTTCTTC. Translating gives CASSRRGRLNEQFF.

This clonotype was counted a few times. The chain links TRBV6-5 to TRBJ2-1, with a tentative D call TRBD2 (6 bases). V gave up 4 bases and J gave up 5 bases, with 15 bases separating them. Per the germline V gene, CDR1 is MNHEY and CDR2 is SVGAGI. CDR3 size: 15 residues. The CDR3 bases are TGTGCCAGCAGTTTAAGTACGGGACTTCACAATGAGCAGTTCTTC. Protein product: CASSLSTGLHNEQFF.

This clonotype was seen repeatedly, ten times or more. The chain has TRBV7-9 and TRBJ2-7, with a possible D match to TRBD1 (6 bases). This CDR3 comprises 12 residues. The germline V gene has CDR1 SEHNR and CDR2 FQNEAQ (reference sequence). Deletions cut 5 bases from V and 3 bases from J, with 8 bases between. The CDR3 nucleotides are TGTGCCAGCAGCCGCAGGGGCTACGAGCAGTACTTC. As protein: CASSRRGYEQYF.

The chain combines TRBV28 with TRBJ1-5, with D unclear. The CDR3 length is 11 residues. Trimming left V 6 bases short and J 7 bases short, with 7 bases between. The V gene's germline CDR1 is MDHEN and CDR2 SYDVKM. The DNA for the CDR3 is TGTGCCAGCAGCCCCGGACAGCCCCAGCATTTT. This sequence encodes CASSPGQPQHF.

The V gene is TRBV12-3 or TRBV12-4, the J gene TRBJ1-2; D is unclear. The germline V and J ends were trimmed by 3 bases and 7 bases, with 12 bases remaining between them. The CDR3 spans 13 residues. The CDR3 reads CASSFVQMLGYTF. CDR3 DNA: TGTGCCAGCAGTTTCGTACAGATGCTTGGCTACACCTTC.

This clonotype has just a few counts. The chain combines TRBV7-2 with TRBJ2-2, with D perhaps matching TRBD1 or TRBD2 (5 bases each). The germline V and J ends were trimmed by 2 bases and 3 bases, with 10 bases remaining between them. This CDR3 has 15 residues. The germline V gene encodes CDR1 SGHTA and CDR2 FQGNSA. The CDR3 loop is CASSLYGADTGELFF. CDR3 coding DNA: TGTGCCAGCAGCTTATACGGGGCCGACACCGGGGAGCTGTTTTTT.

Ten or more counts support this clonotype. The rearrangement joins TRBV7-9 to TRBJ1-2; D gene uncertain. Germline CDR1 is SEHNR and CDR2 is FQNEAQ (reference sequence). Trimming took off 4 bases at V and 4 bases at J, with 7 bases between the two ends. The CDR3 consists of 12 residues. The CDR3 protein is CASSYTGYGYTF. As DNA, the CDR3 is TGTGCCAGCAGCTACACGGGCTATGGCTACACCTTC.

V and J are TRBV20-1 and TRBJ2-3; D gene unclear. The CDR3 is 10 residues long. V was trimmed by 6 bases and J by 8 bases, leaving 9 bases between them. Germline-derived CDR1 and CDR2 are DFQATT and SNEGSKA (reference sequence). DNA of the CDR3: TGCAGTGCCCAATCGGGTACGCAGTATTTT. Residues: CSAQSGTQYF.

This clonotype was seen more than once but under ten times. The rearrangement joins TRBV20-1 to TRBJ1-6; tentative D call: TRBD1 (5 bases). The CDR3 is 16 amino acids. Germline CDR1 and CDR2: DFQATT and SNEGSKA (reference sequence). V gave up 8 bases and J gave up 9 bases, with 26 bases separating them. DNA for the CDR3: TGCAGTACCCTCTCGGGGGGGATTCCCTTTGGTTCACCCCTCCACTTT. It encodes CSTLSGGIPFGSPLHF.

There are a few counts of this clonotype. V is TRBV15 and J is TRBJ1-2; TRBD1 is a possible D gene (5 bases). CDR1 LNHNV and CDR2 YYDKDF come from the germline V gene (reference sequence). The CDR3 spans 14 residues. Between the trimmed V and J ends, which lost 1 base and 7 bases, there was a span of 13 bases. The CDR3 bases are TGTGCCACCAGCAGAGCAAGAGGGGCACTTGGCTACACCTTC. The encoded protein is CATSRARGALGYTF.

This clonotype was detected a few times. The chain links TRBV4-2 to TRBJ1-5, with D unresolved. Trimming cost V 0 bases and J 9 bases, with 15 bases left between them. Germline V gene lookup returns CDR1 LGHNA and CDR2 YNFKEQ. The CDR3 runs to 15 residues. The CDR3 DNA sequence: TGTGCCAGCAGCCAAGATCTCCAAACCTGGTGGCCCCAGCATTTT. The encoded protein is CASSQDLQTWWPQHF.

The CDR3, as DNA: TGTGCCAGCAGTTTATCAGGGGGAACGGCCCTCCACTTT. Its translation: CASSLSGGTALHF. V usage is TRBV27 and J usage is TRBJ1-6; a possible D gene is TRBD1 (6 bases). V was shortened by 0 bases and J by 14 bases, with 11 bases between the two germline ends. The germline V gene has CDR1 MNHEY and CDR2 SMNVEV (reference sequence). The CDR3 extends over 13 amino acids.

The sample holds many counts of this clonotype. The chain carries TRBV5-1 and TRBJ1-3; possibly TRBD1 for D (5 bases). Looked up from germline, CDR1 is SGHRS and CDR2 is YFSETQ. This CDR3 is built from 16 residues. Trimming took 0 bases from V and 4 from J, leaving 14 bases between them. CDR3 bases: TGCGCCAGCAGCTTGGCGGGACGACTATTCGGAAACACCATATATTTT. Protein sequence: CASSLAGRLFGNTIYF.

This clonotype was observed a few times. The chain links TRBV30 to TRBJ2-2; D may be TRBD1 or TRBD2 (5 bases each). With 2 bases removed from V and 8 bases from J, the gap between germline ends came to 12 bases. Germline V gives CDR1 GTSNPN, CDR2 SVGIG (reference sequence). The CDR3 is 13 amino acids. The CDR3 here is CAWSTGLRGELFF. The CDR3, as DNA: TGTGCCTGGAGTACGGGGCTTCGAGGGGAGCTGTTTTTT. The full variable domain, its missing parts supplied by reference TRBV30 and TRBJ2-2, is SQTIHQWPATLVQPVGSPLSLECTVEGTSNPNLYWYRQAAGRGLQLLFYSVGIGQISSEVPQNLSASRPQDRQFILSSKKLLLSDSGFYLCAWSTGLRGELFFGEGSRLTVL.

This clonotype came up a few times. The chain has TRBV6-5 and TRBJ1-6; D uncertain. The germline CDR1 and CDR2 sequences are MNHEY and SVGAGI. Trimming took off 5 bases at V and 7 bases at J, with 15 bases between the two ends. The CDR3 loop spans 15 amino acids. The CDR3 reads CASSTTPSGNSPLHF. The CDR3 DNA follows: TGTGCCAGCAGTACTACCCCGTCCGGCAATTCACCCCTCCACTTT.

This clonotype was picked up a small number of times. As DNA, the CDR3 is TGTGCCAGCAGCCTCGGGAGCTCGGAGACCCAGTACTTC. Amino acids: CASSLGSSETQYF. The chain recombines TRBV9 with TRBJ2-5; maybe TRBD2 (6 bases). In germline, CDR1 is SGDLS, CDR2 YYNGEE. V dropped 4 bases and J dropped 5 bases, with 12 bases sitting between them. This CDR3 has 13 amino acids.